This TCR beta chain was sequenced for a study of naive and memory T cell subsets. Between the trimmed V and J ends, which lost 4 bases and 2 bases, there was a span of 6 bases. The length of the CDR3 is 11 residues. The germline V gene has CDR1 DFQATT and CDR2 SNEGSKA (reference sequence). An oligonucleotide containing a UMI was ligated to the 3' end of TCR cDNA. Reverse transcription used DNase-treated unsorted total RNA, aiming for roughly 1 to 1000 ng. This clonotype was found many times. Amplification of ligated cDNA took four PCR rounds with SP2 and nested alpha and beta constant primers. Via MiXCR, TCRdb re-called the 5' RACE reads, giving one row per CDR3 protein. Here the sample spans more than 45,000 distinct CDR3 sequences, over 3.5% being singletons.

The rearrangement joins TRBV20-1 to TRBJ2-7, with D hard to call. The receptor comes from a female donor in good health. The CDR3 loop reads CSATVAYEQYF. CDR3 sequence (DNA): TGCAGTGCTACAGTAGCCTACGAGCAGTACTTC.